This T cell receptor (beta chain) was recorded in a study of blood T cell repertoires in COVID-19. Overall study context: Whether acute or convalescent, the COVID-19 samples came from the United States, Italy and Spain. Sources were T cells, B-cell-depleted T cells, or PBMCs; the material itself was cDNA or gDNA.

CDR1 LNHDA and CDR2 SQIVND come from the germline V gene (reference sequence). V gave up 9 bases and J gave up 5 bases, with 8 bases separating them. This CDR3 is 11 amino acids long. How the authors handled the data: Scientists estimated how many nucleated cells there were by amplifying reference gene primers. Profiling relied on immunoSEQ multiplex PCR, and the TCRdb table lists in-frame clones only, not all of them. V, J and clone size were drawn from that table, and D and trimming were deduced from the DNA. The sample records roughly 59,000 clones, 76% being singletons. This TCR came from a woman in her fifties or sixties with active or convalescent COVID-19. V is TRBV19 and J is TRBJ1-5; D is unresolved. The sequencing input was peripheral blood. This CDR3 is CARRRDQPQHF. In DNA, the CDR3 is TGTGCCAGAAGGAGGGATCAGCCCCAGCATTTT.